The 30 T cell receptor beta chains below all came from one sample that was sequenced in a study of shared clonotypes between healthy human individuals. CD45RO-negative CD8 cells positively selected for CCR7 made up the naive population, which excluded terminally differentiated effector memory CD45RA+ cells. The assay was immunoSEQ multiplex PCR, and TCRdb's table has in-frame clones only and misses some. Counted here are roughly 770,000 clones, 96% occurring once; the ten biggest clones make up roughly 0.23%. The material sequenced was naive CD8+ T cells sorted from blood. The receptors come from a man younger than 45 in good health.

V is TRBV27 and J is TRBJ2-7; 14 nucleotides match TRBD2. This CDR3 contains 18 residues. Germline V gene data show CDR1 as MNHEY and CDR2 as SMNVEV (reference sequence). The V gene end was trimmed by 6 bases and the J gene end by 2 bases; junction bases not matched to a gene: 12. CDR3 in amino acids: CASSPMGTSGSKAYEQYF. The CDR3 coding sequence is TGTGCCAGCAGCCCTATGGGGACTAGCGGGAGTAAGGCCTACGAGCAGTACTTC.

V and J are TRBV9 and TRBJ2-3; D remains unclear. Germline lookup yields CDR1 SGDLS and CDR2 YYNGEE. The CDR3 runs to 13 residues. The V end lost 4 bases, the J end lost 0 bases, and 6 bases lay between the germline ends. CDR3 residues: CASSIDSTDTQYF. CDR3 bases: TGTGCCAGCAGCATAGACAGCACAGATACGCAGTATTTT.

This chain uses TRBV25-1 with TRBJ2-2, with D perhaps matching TRBD1 or TRBD2 (6 bases each). Trimming left V 6 bases short and J 0 bases short, with 11 bases between. Germline V gene data show CDR1 as MGHDK and CDR2 as SYGVNS. This CDR3 region has 15 residues. CDR3 residues: CASRGGNPNTGELFF. The CDR3 DNA sequence: TGTGCCAGCAGAGGGGGGAATCCGAACACCGGGGAGCTGTTTTTT.

The chain has TRBV5-1 and TRBJ1-1; TRBD1 is a possible D gene (6 bases). In germline, CDR1 is SGHRS, CDR2 YFSETQ. Trimming pared 1 base from V and 8 bases from J, leaving 15 bases between. This CDR3 spans 14 amino acids. CDR3 region: CASSLRRAGEEAFF. In nucleotides, the CDR3 is TGCGCCAGCAGCTTGAGAAGGGCAGGGGAAGAAGCTTTCTTT.

The genes are TRBV27 and TRBJ1-3, with 7 positions matching TRBD1. The CDR3 sequence is 15 residues long. Looked up from germline, CDR1 is MNHEY and CDR2 is SMNVEV (reference sequence). V was clipped by 1 base and J by 3 bases; unmatched bases: 3. The CDR3 loop reads CASSLYRGGGNTIYF. CDR3 sequence (DNA): TGTGCCAGCAGTTTATACAGGGGAGGTGGAAACACCATATATTTT.

CDR3 protein: CASSQHSGGNTGELFF. The CDR3 DNA is TGCGCCAGCAGCCAACATAGCGGGGGGAACACCGGGGAGCTGTTTTTT. This chain connects TRBV4-1 to TRBJ2-2; 9 nucleotides line up with TRBD2. Germline assignment: CDR1 MGHRA and CDR2 YSYEKL. Trimming at V came to 2 bases and at J to 1 base, leaving 2 bases not matched to a gene. The CDR3 length is 16 residues.

This clone was detected only once. The V call is TRBV6-1, the J call TRBJ2-7; D remains unclear. Trimming removed 7 bases from V and 0 bases from J, with 16 bases in between. CDR1 MNHNS and CDR2 SASEGT come from the germline V gene. There are 15 residues in the CDR3. The CDR3 DNA is TGTGCCAGCACCAGTAATGTGGGGTACTCCTACGAGCAGTACTTC. Residues: CASTSNVGYSYEQYF.

The chain employs TRBV4-3 and TRBJ2-2; 7 bases map to TRBD1. The CDR3 extends over 17 amino acids. V dropped 1 base and J dropped 1; count of bases not matched to a gene: 6. From germline, CDR1 is LGHNA and CDR2 YSLEER. CDR3 in amino acids: CASSQAPGQKNTGELFF. Written as DNA, the CDR3 is TGCGCCAGCAGCCAAGCGCCGGGACAGAAGAACACCGGGGAGCTGTTTTTT.

The gene calls are TRBV28 and TRBJ2-7, with a possible D match to TRBD1 (6 bases). Germline CDR1 is MDHEN and CDR2 is SYDVKM. V was pared by 4 bases and J by 6 bases, with 16 bases between. The CDR3 extends over 14 amino acids. The DNA for the CDR3 is TGTGCCAGCAGTTCCTTTCAGGGGCCGAGCGAGCAGTACTTC. Its translation is CASSSFQGPSEQYF.

The rearrangement links TRBV30 to TRBJ1-1, with D perhaps matching TRBD1 (6 bases). Germline CDR1 is GTSNPN and CDR2 is SVGIG (reference sequence). Trimming pared 0 bases from V and 4 bases from J, leaving 9 bases between. This CDR3 comprises 13 residues. Here the CDR3 DNA reads TGTGCCTGGAGTGTGACAGGTTCCACTGAAGCTTTCTTT. It yields the protein CAWSVTGSTEAFF.

The chain is built from TRBV5-8 and TRBJ1-1, with D tentatively TRBD1 (6 bases). V was clipped by 5 bases and J by 2 bases, with 13 bases between them. There are 14 residues in the CDR3. CDR1 and CDR2 (germline): SGHTS, YDEGEE. CDR3 sequence reads: CASSIRGRNTEAFF. The CDR3, as DNA: TGTGCCAGCAGTATTCGGGGGCGTAACACTGAAGCTTTCTTT.

The chain has TRBV13 and TRBJ2-5; D is possibly TRBD1 or TRBD2 (5 bases each). The CDR3 totals 16 residues. V was pared by 3 bases and J by 4 bases, with 18 bases between. The germline CDR1 and CDR2 sequences are PRHDT and FYEKMQ (reference sequence). Written as DNA, the CDR3 is TGTGCCAGCAGCTTGATTGCTGAGGGGCAGCGAGAGACCCAGTACTTC. Translated: CASSLIAEGQRETQYF.

This chain links TRBV5-1 with TRBJ2-2, with D tentatively TRBD2 (7 bases). Germline assignment: CDR1 SGHRS and CDR2 YFSETQ. V was shortened by 3 bases and J by 7 bases, with 19 bases between the two germline ends. The CDR3 extends over 16 amino acids. The CDR3 is CASSSHQGGGYGELFF. The CDR3 nucleotides read TGCGCCAGCAGCTCCCACCAGGGAGGGGGATACGGGGAGCTGTTTTTT.

This chain uses TRBV7-9 with TRBJ2-7, with TRBD1 as a possible D gene (6 bases). Trimming pared 4 bases from V and 2 bases from J, leaving 9 bases between. CDR1 and CDR2 from the germline V gene are SEHNR and FQNEAQ (reference sequence). This CDR3 region has 13 residues. The CDR3 bases are TGTGCCAGCAGCTCGGCAGGGGCCTACGAGCAGTACTTC. It translates to CASSSAGAYEQYF.

The V call is TRBV7-9, the J call TRBJ2-1, with a possible D match to TRBD2 (6 bases). Germline V gives CDR1 SEHNR, CDR2 FQNEAQ (reference sequence). The CDR3 has 13 amino acids. V lost 5 bases, J lost 6 bases, and 11 bases lay in between. The CDR3 bases are TGTGCCAGCAGCGGCGGGACTTCCAATGAGCAGTTCTTC. Encoded protein: CASSGGTSNEQFF. The whole variable domain, filled in from reference TRBV7-9 and TRBJ2-1, reads DTGVSQNPRHKITKRGQNVTFRCDPISEHNRLYWYRQTLGQGPEFLTYFQNEAQLEKSRLLSDRFSAERPKGSFSTLEIQRTEQGDSAMYLCASSGGTSNEQFFGPGTRLTVL.

In regard to this clone: This sample also contains other DNA sequences that code for the same CDR3. The CDR3 coding sequence is TGTGCCATCAGTGCTGGCTCCTACAATGAGCAGTTCTTC. Translation: CAISAGSYNEQFF. The rearrangement uses TRBV10-3 and TRBJ2-1; D gene unclear. Per germline, CDR1 ENHRY and CDR2 SYGVKD. The CDR3 runs 13 residues. V was shortened by 4 bases and J by 0 bases, with 4 bases between the two germline ends.

In nucleotides, the CDR3 is TGTGCCAGCAGACGTCAGCGGCCAGGAGCTATGGATACGCAGTATTTT. This gives the protein CASRRQRPGAMDTQYF. This sequence joins TRBV2 and TRBJ2-3, with D perhaps matching TRBD2 (5 bases). The CDR3 is 16 amino acids. Trimming left V 6 bases short and J 6 bases short, with 22 bases between. Germline CDR1 SNHLY, CDR2 FYNNEI. Looking up the rest from reference TRBV2 and TRBJ2-3 gives the full variable domain: EPEVTQTPSHQVTQMGQEVILRCVPISNHLYFYWYRQILGQKVEFLVSFYNNEISEKSEIFDDQFSVERPDGSNFTLKIRSTKLEDSAMYFCASRRQRPGAMDTQYFGPGTRLTVL.

V usage is TRBV6-4 and J usage is TRBJ2-7; 7 nucleotides line up with TRBD1. Germline loops: CDR1 MRHNA, CDR2 SNTAGT. The CDR3 covers 13 residues. After removal of 4 bases from V and 5 bases from J, the junction contained 5 bases not matched to a gene. The CDR3 bases are TGTGCCAGCAGTGGTAGTAGGGGGCACGAGCAGTACTTC. Its translation: CASSGSRGHEQYF.

The rearrangement links TRBV10-3 to TRBJ2-7; TRBD2 aligns across 10 bases. The germline V gene encodes CDR1 ENHRY and CDR2 SYGVKD. Trimming at V came to 6 bases and at J to 1 base, leaving 9 bases not matched to a gene. CDR3 length: 16 residues. CDR3 region: CAISIAGGVLSYEQYF. The CDR3 DNA reads TGTGCCATCAGCATAGCGGGAGGAGTGCTGTCCTACGAGCAGTACTTC.

A word on this clone: The identical CDR3 is also encoded by other nucleotide sequences in the sample. V gene TRBV7-9 combines with J gene TRBJ1-5; D is ambiguous. V shed 5 bases and J shed 3 bases, with 11 bases lying between them. The CDR3 runs 14 residues. CDR1 is SEHNR and CDR2 is FQNEAQ in the germline V gene (reference sequence). The CDR3 nucleotides are TGTGCCAGCAGCCCAACCGGACCCAATCAGCCCCAGCATTTT. It encodes CASSPTGPNQPQHF.

The rearrangement links TRBV6-6 to TRBJ2-5, with unresolved D. The CDR3 has 11 amino acids. V lost 6 bases and J lost 3, with 5 bases in between. The germline gives CDR1 MNHNY, CDR2 SVGAGI (reference sequence). CDR3 region: CASRNKETQYF. The CDR3 nucleotides read TGTGCCAGCAGGAACAAAGAGACCCAGTACTTC.

The chain carries TRBV4-3 and TRBJ1-4, with D possibly being TRBD1 (5 bases). Germline V gene data show CDR1 as LGHNA and CDR2 as YSLEER. CDR3 length: 15 residues. Trimming stripped 4 bases from V and 0 bases from J, with 9 bases between. The CDR3 sequence is CASSPMTATNEKLFF. The CDR3 DNA reads as TGCGCCAGCAGCCCAATGACAGCAACTAATGAAAAACTGTTTTTT.

In nucleotides, the CDR3 is TGTGCCAGCAGTTACTCATGTGAAACGTCCAACCGGGGCTACACCTTC. Residues: CASSYSCETSNRGYTF. The V gene is TRBV6-6, the J gene TRBJ1-2, with unresolved D. Per the germline V gene, CDR1 is MNHNY and CDR2 is SVGAGI (reference sequence). V was trimmed by 0 bases and J by 8 bases, leaving 19 bases between them. The CDR3 consists of 16 residues.

The V call is TRBV29-1, the J call TRBJ2-1; 7 bases align to TRBD2. V lost 8 bases to trimming and J lost 4 bases; unmatched junction nucleotides: 17. CDR3 size: 16 residues. From germline, CDR1 is SQVTM and CDR2 ANQGSEA. The chain's CDR3 is CSSGGSPFGEYNEQFF. CDR3 bases: TGCAGCTCCGGCGGGAGTCCGTTTGGAGAGTACAATGAGCAGTTCTTC.

This chain links TRBV27 with TRBJ2-7; a possible D gene is TRBD2 (5 bases). Trimming left V 4 bases short and J 2 bases short, with 9 bases between. The CDR3 runs to 13 residues. Germline lookup yields CDR1 MNHEY and CDR2 SMNVEV (reference sequence). CDR3: CASSSGMPYEQYF. The DNA for the CDR3 is TGTGCCAGCAGTTCCGGGATGCCCTACGAGCAGTACTTC.

This rearrangement joins TRBV9 to TRBJ1-1; 7 positions match TRBD1. The germline V gene encodes CDR1 SGDLS and CDR2 YYNGEE. The CDR3 sequence is 17 residues long. Losses at the gene ends were 3 bases for V and 1 base for J; bases not matched to a gene: 12. The DNA for the CDR3 is TGTGCCAGCAGCGCACGGGACAGCCCTTCCCCGAACACTGAAGCTTTCTTT. Translation gives CASSARDSPSPNTEAFF.

The chain recombines TRBV27 with TRBJ2-7; 9 positions agree with TRBD2. Trimming took 2 bases from V and 3 from J; bases not matched to a gene: 5. The CDR3 consists of 15 residues. CDR1 is MNHEY and CDR2 is SMNVEV in the germline V gene (reference sequence). CDR3 in DNA: TGTGCCAGCAGTTTAGCCGCTAGCGGGGACTACGAGCAGTACTTC. Residues: CASSLAASGDYEQYF.

The V call is TRBV7-9, the J call TRBJ2-2; D is unresolved. Trimming shortened V by 0 bases and J by 7 bases, and 6 bases separated the two germline ends. The germline V gene has CDR1 SEHNR and CDR2 FQNEAQ (reference sequence). The CDR3 has 13 amino acids. CDR3 nucleotide sequence: TGTGCCAGCAGCTTAGCGGGCGGCGGGGAGCTGTTTTTT. Protein sequence: CASSLAGGGELFF.

The rearrangement links TRBV27 to TRBJ1-4; D is unclear. Trimming took 2 bases from V and 0 from J, leaving 4 bases between them. Germline V lookup: CDR1 MNHEY, CDR2 SMNVEV (reference sequence). This CDR3 contains 14 residues. CDR3 protein: CASSLMSTNEKLFF. The DNA of the CDR3 is TGTGCCAGCAGTTTAATGTCAACTAATGAAAAACTGTTTTTT.

This chain links TRBV28 with TRBJ2-7; D is unresolved. V lost 7 bases, J lost 1 base, and 11 bases lay in between. Germline V gene lookup returns CDR1 MDHEN and CDR2 SYDVKM. The CDR3 runs to 13 residues. CDR3: CASKEDGSYEQYF. The DNA of the CDR3 is TGTGCCAGCAAAGAGGACGGGTCCTACGAGCAGTACTTC.